The 20 T cell receptor beta chains below all came from one sample that was sequenced in a study of shared clonotypes between healthy human individuals. Naive CD8 cells lacked CD45RO and underwent positive selection for CCR7, leaving out terminally differentiated effector memory CD45RA+ cells. Sequenced by immunoSEQ multiplex PCR; TCRdb stores in-frame clones only, minus some. This sample has about 2 million clones; around 96% occur once, and the top ten carry around 1.2%. What was sequenced was naive CD8+ T cells sorted from blood. These receptors all stem from a man aged 18 to 35 in good health.

Regarding this clone: In the same sample, other DNA sequences code for this CDR3. The CDR3 sequence is CAWSVDRDYEQYF. CDR3 sequence (DNA): TGTGCCTGGAGTGTGGACAGGGACTACGAGCAGTACTTC. V and J are TRBV30 and TRBJ2-7; 8 positions agree with TRBD1. Germline CDR1 and CDR2: GTSNPN and SVGIG (reference sequence). There are 13 residues in the CDR3. Trimming took 0 bases from V and 3 from J; bases not matched to a gene: 1.

This rearrangement joins TRBV19 to TRBJ2-3; no reliable D call. Per the germline V gene, CDR1 is LNHDA and CDR2 is SQIVND (reference sequence). This CDR3 has 16 residues. The V end was cut by 1 base, the J end by 0 bases, with 11 bases between. In DNA form, the CDR3 reads TGTGCCAGTAGTATAGGGGCAGTTTATAGCACAGATACGCAGTATTTT. The encoded protein is CASSIGAVYSTDTQYF.

The genes are TRBV4-1 and TRBJ1-5, with D unclear. This CDR3 contains 13 residues. CDR1 and CDR2 (germline): MGHRA, YSYEKL. Trimming removed 5 bases at V and 3 bases at J, with 8 bases between. This chain's CDR3 is CASSSRLNQPQHF. CDR3 DNA sequence: TGCGCCAGCAGCTCCCGGCTCAATCAGCCCCAGCATTTT.

The chain carries TRBV2 and TRBJ2-7; possible D gene TRBD1, 6 bases. This CDR3 has 14 amino acids. V was clipped by 3 bases and J by 3 bases, with 12 bases between them. CDR1 is SNHLY and CDR2 is FYNNEI in the germline V gene. The CDR3 DNA reads as TGTGCCAGCAGTGAGGGGGCGGTGGGCTACGAGCAGTACTTC. This gives the protein CASSEGAVGYEQYF. Using reference TRBV2 and TRBJ2-7 for the parts outside the CDR3, the full variable domain is EPEVTQTPSHQVTQMGQEVILRCVPISNHLYFYWYRQILGQKVEFLVSFYNNEISEKSEIFDDQFSVERPDGSNFTLKIRSTKLEDSAMYFCASSEGAVGYEQYFGPGTRLTVT.

J is TRBJ2-7 and V is TRBV11-2; a possible D gene is TRBD2 (5 bases). Germline-derived CDR1 and CDR2 are SGHAT and FQNNGV. The length of the CDR3 is 14 residues. Trimming took 3 bases from V and 0 from J, leaving 9 bases between them. This CDR3 reads CASSFRTYSYEQYF. The CDR3 DNA follows: TGTGCCAGCAGCTTCCGGACTTACTCCTACGAGCAGTACTTC.

A note on this clone: Germline and junction disagree at one end, which may indicate a read error. In nucleotides, the CDR3 is TGTGCCAGCAGTGAATCGGGGGGCGCGATCCATTTT. Translated: CASSESGGAIHF. The chain has TRBV25-1 and TRBJ1-3, with a possible D match to TRBD1 (6 bases). The CDR3 length is 12 residues. CDR1 is MGHDK, CDR2 SYGVNS, per germline.

With respect to this clone: The sample has other DNA sequences that encode this CDR3 too. The rearrangement links TRBV6-5 to TRBJ1-4; D is uncertain. The CDR3 runs to 12 residues. Trimming took 0 bases from V and 7 from J, leaving 3 bases between them. CDR1 and CDR2 from the germline V gene are MNHEY and SVGAGI. CDR3 in amino acids: CASSYSGEKLFF. Written as DNA, the CDR3 is TGTGCCAGCAGTTACTCGGGTGAAAAACTGTTTTTT.

The CDR3 coding sequence is TGTGCCAGCAGCTTAGTTGGCAGACCACTCTACGAGCAGTACTTC. Its protein product is CASSLVGRPLYEQYF. The gene calls are TRBV7-9 and TRBJ2-7; D uncertain. This CDR3 has 15 amino acids. The germline V gene has CDR1 SEHNR and CDR2 FQNEAQ (reference sequence). The V and J ends lost 1 base and 3 bases respectively, with 13 bases between them.

The chain joins TRBV12-5 to TRBJ2-5; D is perhaps TRBD2 (5 bases). Germline CDR1 LGHNT, CDR2 FRNRAP. V gave up 6 bases and J gave up 2 bases, with 16 bases separating them. The CDR3 covers 15 residues. The CDR3 DNA sequence: TGTGCTAGTGGACCCGACGGGGTGGAGCAAGAGACCCAGTACTTC. Encoded protein: CASGPDGVEQETQYF.

V gene TRBV9 combines with J gene TRBJ2-3, with D uncertain. Germline-derived CDR1 and CDR2 are SGDLS and YYNGEE. The CDR3 covers 13 residues. V was cut by 3 bases and J by 4 bases, with 9 bases left in between. As DNA, the CDR3 is TGTGCCAGCAGCGGGGCATCGGCAGATACGCAGTATTTT. It is translated as CASSGASADTQYF. Full variable domain (missing parts from reference TRBV9 and TRBJ2-3): DSGVTQTPKHLITATGQRVTLRCSPRSGDLSVYWYQQSLDQGLQFLIQYYNGEERAKGNILERFSAQQFPDLHSELNLSSLELGDSALYFCASSGASADTQYFGPGTRLTVL.

The chain links TRBV27 to TRBJ2-1; 8 nucleotides match TRBD1. The CDR3 consists of 14 residues. Per the germline V gene, CDR1 is MNHEY and CDR2 is SMNVEV (reference sequence). With V trimmed by 7 bases and J by 5 bases, 7 bases remained unmatched. The CDR3 spells CASKPGQDHNEQFF. The CDR3 bases are TGTGCCAGCAAACCGGGACAGGACCACAATGAGCAGTTCTTC.

The chain recombines TRBV15 with TRBJ1-3; 8 positions agree with TRBD1. The V gene's germline CDR1 is LNHNV and CDR2 YYDKDF (reference sequence). V shed 5 bases, J shed 2 bases, and the junction held 2 bases outside the gene matches. There are 14 residues in the CDR3. The CDR3 region has the DNA TGTGCCACCAGCTTGGACAGGGCTGGAAACACCATATATTTT. Protein: CATSLDRAGNTIYF.

The chain employs TRBV10-3 and TRBJ2-7; a possible D gene is TRBD2 (6 bases). V was trimmed by 4 bases and J by 5 bases, leaving 12 bases between them. The CDR3 extends over 13 amino acids. Germline V gene data show CDR1 as ENHRY and CDR2 as SYGVKD. CDR3 sequence: CAISGSEGNEQYF. The CDR3 nucleotides read TGTGCCATCAGTGGGTCGGAGGGGAACGAGCAGTACTTC.

For this clone: Distinct nucleotide sequences in the sample also encode this CDR3. The chain has TRBV28 and TRBJ1-1; 7 nucleotides line up with TRBD1. The germline V gene has CDR1 MDHEN and CDR2 SYDVKM. Unmatched junction bases numbered 8, after V lost 5 bases and J lost 5 bases. The CDR3 extends over 14 amino acids. CDR3 residues: CASSLRGLGTEAFF. For the CDR3, the DNA is TGTGCCAGCAGTCTAAGGGGGCTCGGGACTGAAGCTTTCTTT.

This chain connects TRBV5-1 to TRBJ1-2; TRBD1 aligns across 8 bases. This CDR3 has 14 residues. The V segment lost 4 bases and the J segment 4 bases; nucleotides outside the gene matches: 6. CDR1 is SGHRS, CDR2 YFSETQ, per germline. CDR3 residues: CASSIGTGFYGYTF. The DNA for the CDR3 is TGCGCCAGCAGCATAGGGACAGGTTTCTATGGCTACACCTTC.

Note on this clone: At the DNA level, this CDR3 is encoded by other sequences in the same sample as well. V is TRBV4-1 and J is TRBJ2-7, with a possible D match to TRBD2 (6 bases). The CDR3 is 14 residues long. Germline V CDR1 and CDR2: MGHRA, YSYEKL. V was trimmed by 0 bases and J by 5 bases, leaving 11 bases between them. The chain's CDR3 is CASSQDHGGNEQYF. The DNA for the CDR3 is TGCGCCAGCAGCCAAGATCACGGGGGTAACGAGCAGTACTTC.

This clone has just one count. The gene calls are TRBV27 and TRBJ2-2, with TRBD2 matching over 11 bases. The CDR3 has 16 amino acids. J was trimmed by 5 bases and V by 2 bases; bases with no gene match: 4. Germline loops: CDR1 MNHEY, CDR2 SMNVEV (reference sequence). This CDR3 reads CASSLRASGRTGELFF. CDR3 DNA: TGTGCCAGCAGTTTACGGGCTAGCGGGAGGACCGGGGAGCTGTTTTTT.

This chain uses TRBV10-3 with TRBJ2-4; D unclear. The germline V gene encodes CDR1 ENHRY and CDR2 SYGVKD. The ends were cut back, 3 bases at V and 3 bases at J, with 9 bases in the middle. The CDR3 runs 14 residues. The CDR3 protein is CAISDGVNKNIQYF. CDR3 sequence (DNA): TGTGCCATCAGTGATGGCGTCAACAAAAACATTCAGTACTTC.

The J gene is TRBJ2-2, the V gene TRBV6-5, with unresolved D. Between the trimmed V and J ends, which lost 2 bases and 7 bases, there was a span of 8 bases. This CDR3 is 13 amino acids long. Germline assignment: CDR1 MNHEY and CDR2 SVGAGI. In DNA form, the CDR3 reads TGTGCCAGCAGTTACGGGAATATCGGGGAGCTGTTTTTT. Protein sequence: CASSYGNIGELFF.

The chain has TRBV14 and TRBJ2-7, with 8 bases fitting TRBD2. CDR1 and CDR2 from the germline V gene are SGHDN and FVKESK. CDR3 length: 14 amino acids. The V segment lost 4 bases and the J segment 5 bases; nucleotides outside the gene matches: 7. The CDR3 reads CASSPVRGGHEQYF. In DNA, the CDR3 is TGTGCCAGCAGCCCAGTCCGGGGGGGCCACGAGCAGTACTTC.